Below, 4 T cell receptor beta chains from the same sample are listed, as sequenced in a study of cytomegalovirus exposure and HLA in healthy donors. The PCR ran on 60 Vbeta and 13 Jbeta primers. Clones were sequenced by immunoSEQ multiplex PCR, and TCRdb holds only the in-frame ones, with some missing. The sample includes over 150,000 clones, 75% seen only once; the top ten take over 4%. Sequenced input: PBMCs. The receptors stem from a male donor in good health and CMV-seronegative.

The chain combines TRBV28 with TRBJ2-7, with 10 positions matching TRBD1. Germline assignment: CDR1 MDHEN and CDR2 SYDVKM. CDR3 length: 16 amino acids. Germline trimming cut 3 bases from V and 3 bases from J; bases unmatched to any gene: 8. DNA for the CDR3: TGTGCCAGCAGTTTCGGGACAGGGGATTTGGGCTACGAGCAGTACTTC. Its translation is CASSFGTGDLGYEQYF.

Here the CDR3 reads CASSSRGRSSYEQYF. CDR3 nucleotides: TGTGCCAGCAGTAGCAGGGGCCGAAGCTCCTACGAGCAGTACTTC. The chain has TRBV6-5 and TRBJ2-7, with a possible D match to TRBD1 (6 bases). V dropped 5 bases and J dropped 0 bases, with 14 bases sitting between them. The germline V gene encodes CDR1 MNHEY and CDR2 SVGAGI. The CDR3 is 15 amino acids.

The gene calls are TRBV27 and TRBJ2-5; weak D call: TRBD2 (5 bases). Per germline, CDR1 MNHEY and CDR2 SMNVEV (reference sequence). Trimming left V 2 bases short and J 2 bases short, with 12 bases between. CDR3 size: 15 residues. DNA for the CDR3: TGTGCCAGCAGTTTAACCGGGAACGGGCAAGAGACCCAGTACTTC. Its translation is CASSLTGNGQETQYF.

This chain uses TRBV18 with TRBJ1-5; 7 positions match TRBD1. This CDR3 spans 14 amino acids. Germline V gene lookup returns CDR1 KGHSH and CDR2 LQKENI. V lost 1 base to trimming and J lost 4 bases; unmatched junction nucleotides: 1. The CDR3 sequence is CASSPQGANQPQHF. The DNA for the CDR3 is TGTGCCAGCTCACCACAGGGGGCGAATCAGCCCCAGCATTTT.